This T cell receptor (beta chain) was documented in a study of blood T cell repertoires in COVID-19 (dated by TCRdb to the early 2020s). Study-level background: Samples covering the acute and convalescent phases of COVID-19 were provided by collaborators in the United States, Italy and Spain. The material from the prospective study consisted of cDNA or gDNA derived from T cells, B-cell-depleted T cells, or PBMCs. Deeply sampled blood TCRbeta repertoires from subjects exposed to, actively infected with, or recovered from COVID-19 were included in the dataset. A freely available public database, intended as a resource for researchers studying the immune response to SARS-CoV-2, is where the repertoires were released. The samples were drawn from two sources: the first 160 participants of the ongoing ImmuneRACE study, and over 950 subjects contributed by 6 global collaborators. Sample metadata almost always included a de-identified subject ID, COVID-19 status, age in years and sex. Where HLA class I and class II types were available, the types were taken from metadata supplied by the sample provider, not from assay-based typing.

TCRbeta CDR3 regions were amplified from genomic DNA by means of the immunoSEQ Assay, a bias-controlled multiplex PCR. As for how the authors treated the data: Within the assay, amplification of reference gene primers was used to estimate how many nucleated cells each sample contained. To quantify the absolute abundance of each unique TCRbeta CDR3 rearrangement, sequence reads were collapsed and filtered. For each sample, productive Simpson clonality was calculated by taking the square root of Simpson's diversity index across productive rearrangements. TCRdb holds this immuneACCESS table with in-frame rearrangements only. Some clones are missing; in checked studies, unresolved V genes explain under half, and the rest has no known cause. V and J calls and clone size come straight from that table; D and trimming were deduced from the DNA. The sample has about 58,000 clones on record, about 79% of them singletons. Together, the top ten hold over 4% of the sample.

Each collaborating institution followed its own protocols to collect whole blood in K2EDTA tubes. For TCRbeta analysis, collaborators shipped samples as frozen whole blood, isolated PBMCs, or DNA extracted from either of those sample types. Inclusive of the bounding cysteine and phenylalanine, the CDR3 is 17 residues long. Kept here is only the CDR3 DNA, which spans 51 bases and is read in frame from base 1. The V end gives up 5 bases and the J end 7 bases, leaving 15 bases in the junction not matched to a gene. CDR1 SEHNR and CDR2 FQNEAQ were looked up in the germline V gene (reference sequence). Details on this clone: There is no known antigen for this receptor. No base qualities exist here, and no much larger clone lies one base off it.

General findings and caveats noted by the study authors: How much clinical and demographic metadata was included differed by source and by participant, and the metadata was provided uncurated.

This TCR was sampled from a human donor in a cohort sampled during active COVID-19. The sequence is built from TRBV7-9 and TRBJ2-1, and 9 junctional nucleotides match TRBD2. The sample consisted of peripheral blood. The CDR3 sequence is CASSPRGTSKPRNEQFF. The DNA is TGTGCCAGCAGCCCAAGGGGGACTAGCAAACCCAGAAATGAGCAGTTCTTC.